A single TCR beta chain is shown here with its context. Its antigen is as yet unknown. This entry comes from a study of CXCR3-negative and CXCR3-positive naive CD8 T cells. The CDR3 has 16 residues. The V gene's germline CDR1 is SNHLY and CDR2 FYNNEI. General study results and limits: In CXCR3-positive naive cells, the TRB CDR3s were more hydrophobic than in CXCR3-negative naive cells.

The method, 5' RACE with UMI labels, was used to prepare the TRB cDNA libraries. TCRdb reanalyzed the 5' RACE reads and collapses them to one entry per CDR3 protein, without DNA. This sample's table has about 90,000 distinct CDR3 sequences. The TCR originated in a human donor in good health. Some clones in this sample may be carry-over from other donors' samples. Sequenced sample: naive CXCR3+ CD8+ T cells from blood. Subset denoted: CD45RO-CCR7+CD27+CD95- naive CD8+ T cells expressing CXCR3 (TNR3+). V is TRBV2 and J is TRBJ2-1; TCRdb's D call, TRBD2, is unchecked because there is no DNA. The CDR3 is CASSETSGLSYNEQFF.